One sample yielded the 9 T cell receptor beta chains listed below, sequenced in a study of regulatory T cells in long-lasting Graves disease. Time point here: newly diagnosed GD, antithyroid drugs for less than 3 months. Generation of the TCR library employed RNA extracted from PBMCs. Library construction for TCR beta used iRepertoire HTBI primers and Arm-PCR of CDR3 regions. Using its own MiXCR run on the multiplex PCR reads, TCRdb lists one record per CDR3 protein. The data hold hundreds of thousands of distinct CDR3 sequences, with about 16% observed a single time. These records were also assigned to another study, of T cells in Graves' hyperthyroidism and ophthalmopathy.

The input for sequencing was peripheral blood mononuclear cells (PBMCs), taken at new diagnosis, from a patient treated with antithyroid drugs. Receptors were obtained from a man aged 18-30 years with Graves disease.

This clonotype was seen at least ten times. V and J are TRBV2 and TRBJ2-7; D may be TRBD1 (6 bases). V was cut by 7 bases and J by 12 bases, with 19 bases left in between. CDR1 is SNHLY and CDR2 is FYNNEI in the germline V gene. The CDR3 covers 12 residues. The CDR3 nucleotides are TGTGCCAGCAACCGGGACACTGAACCGTGGTACTTC. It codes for CASNRDTEPWYF.

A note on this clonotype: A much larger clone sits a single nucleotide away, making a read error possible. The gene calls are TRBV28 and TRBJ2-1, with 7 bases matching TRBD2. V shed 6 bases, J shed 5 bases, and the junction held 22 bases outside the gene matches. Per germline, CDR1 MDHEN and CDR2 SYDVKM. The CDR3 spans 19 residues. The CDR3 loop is CASRILDGSWGGTNNEQFF. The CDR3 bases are TGTGCCAGCAGGATTCTGGATGGGTCTTGGGGAGGGACCAACAATGAGCAGTTCTTC. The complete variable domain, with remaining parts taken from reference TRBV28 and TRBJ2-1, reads DVKVTQSSRYLVKRTGEKVFLECVQDMDHENMFWYRQDPGLGLRLIYFSYDVKMKEKGDIPEGYSVSREKKERFSLILESASTNQTSMYLCASRILDGSWGGTNNEQFFGPGTRLTVL.

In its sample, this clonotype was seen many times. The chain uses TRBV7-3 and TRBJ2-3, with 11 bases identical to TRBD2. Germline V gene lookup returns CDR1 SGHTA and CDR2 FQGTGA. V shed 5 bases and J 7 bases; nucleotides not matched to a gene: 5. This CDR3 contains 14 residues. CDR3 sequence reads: CASSLGTSGYTQYF. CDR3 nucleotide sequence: TGTGCCAGCAGCCTCGGGACTAGCGGTTATACGCAGTATTTT.

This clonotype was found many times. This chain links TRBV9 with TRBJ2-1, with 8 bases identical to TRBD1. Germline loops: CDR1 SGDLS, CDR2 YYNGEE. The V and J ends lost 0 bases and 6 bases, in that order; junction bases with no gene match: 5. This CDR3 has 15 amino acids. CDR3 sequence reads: CASSVGTGPFNEQFF. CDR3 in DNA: TGTGCCAGCAGCGTAGGGACAGGGCCCTTCAATGAGCAGTTCTTC.

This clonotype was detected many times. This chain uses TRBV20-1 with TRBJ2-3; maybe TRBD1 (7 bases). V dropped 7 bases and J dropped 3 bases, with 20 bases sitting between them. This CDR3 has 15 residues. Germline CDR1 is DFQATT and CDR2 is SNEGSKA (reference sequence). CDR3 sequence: CSVSRQGGETDTQYF. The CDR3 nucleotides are TGCAGTGTCTCTAGACAGGGAGGCGAAACAGATACGCAGTATTTT.

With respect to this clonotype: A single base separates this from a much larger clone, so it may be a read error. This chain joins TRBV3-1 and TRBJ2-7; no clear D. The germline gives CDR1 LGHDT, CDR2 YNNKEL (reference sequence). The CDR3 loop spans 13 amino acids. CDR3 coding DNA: TGTGCCAGCAGCCAAGCCCCCATCTACGAGCAGCACTTC. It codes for CASSQAPIYEQHF.

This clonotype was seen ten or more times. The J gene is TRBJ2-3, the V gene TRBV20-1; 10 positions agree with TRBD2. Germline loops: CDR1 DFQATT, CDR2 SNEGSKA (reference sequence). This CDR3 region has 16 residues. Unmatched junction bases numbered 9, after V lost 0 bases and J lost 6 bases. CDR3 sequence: CSARDLTSGRGDTQYF. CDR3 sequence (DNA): TGCAGTGCTAGAGATTTGACTAGCGGGCGTGGTGATACGCAGTATTTT.

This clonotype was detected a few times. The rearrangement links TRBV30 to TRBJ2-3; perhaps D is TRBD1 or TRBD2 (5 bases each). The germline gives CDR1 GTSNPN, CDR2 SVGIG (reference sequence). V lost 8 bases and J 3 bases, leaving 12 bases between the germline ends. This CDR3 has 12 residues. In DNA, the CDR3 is TGTGCCGGGGGATTAGGGACAGATACGCAGTATTTT. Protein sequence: CAGGLGTDTQYF.

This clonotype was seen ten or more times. DNA for the CDR3: TGTGCCAGCAGTTACTACACTAGCGGCCAAGAGACCCAGTACTTC. Protein sequence: CASSYYTSGQETQYF. This chain links TRBV6-5 with TRBJ2-5; 8 bases fit TRBD2. The V gene's germline CDR1 is MNHEY and CDR2 SVGAGI. This CDR3 comprises 15 residues. J lost 1 base, V lost 1 base, and 2 bases had no gene match.